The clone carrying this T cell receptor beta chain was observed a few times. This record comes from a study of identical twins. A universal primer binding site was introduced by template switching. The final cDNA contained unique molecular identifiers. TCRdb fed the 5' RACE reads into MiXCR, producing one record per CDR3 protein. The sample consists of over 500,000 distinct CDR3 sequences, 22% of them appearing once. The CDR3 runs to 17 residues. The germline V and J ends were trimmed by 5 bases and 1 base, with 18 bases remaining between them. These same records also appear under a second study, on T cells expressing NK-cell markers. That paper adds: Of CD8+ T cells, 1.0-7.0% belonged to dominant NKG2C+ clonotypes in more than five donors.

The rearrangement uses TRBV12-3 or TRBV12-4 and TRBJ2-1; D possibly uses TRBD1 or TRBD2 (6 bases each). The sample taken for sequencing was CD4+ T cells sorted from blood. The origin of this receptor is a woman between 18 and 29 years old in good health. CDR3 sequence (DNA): TGTGCCAGCAGTCGCTGGGGGCGGGCGGGATCCTACAATGAGCAGTTCTTC. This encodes CASSRWGRAGSYNEQFF.